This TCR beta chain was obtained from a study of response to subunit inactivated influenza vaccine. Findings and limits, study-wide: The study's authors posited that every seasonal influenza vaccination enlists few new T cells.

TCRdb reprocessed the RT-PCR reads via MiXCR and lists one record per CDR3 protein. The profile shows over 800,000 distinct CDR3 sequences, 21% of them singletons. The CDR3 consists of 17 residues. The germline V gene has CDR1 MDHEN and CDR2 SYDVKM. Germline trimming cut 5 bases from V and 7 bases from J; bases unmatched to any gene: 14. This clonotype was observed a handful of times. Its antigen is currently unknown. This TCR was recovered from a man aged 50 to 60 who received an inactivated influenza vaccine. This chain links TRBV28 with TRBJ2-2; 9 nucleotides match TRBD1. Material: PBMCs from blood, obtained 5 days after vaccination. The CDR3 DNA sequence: TGTGCCAGCAGTAACCAGAAGAGGGACAGGGCATTCGGGGAGCTGTTTTTT. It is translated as CASSNQKRDRAFGELFF.